The entry below gives a single T cell receptor beta chain sequence along with its context. What it binds is unknown. Trimming pared 1 base from V and 7 bases from J, leaving 14 bases between. Per germline, CDR1 SGHTA and CDR2 FQGNSA. This CDR3 has 16 amino acids. TCRdb keeps only in-frame clones here, not all; method: immunoSEQ multiplex PCR. In the table there are 180,000 or so clones, approximately 93% of which are singletons. This entry is derived from a study of T cell responses to AZD1222 COVID-19 vaccine. Study-wide results and limits: Spike-wide coverage was observed for vaccine-associated CD4 TCRs, with dominant responses at 160-218 and 743-854.

The chain joins TRBV7-2 to TRBJ1-6; possibly TRBD1 for D (6 bases). The sequence was obtained from an adult who received the AZD1222 COVID-19 vaccine. The sequencing here drew on peripheral blood, taken 28 days after the second AZD1222 dose. CDR3 loop: CASSLVEGTMNSPLHF. The CDR3 DNA reads TGTGCCAGCAGCTTAGTTGAGGGGACAATGAATTCACCCCTCCACTTT.